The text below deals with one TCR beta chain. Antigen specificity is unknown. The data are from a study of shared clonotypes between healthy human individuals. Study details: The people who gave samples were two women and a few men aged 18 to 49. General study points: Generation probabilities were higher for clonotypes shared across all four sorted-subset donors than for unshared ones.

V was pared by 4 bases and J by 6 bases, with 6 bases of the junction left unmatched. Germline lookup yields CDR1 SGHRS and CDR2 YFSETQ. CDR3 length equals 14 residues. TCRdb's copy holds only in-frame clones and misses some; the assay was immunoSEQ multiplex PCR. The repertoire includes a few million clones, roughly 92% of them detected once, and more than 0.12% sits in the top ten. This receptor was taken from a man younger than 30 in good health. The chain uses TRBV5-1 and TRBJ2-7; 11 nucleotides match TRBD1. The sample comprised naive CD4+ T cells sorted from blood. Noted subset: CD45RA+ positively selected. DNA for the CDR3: TGCGCCAGCAGCAAGGACAGGGGGCGCGGCGAGCAGTACTTC. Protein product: CASSKDRGRGEQYF.